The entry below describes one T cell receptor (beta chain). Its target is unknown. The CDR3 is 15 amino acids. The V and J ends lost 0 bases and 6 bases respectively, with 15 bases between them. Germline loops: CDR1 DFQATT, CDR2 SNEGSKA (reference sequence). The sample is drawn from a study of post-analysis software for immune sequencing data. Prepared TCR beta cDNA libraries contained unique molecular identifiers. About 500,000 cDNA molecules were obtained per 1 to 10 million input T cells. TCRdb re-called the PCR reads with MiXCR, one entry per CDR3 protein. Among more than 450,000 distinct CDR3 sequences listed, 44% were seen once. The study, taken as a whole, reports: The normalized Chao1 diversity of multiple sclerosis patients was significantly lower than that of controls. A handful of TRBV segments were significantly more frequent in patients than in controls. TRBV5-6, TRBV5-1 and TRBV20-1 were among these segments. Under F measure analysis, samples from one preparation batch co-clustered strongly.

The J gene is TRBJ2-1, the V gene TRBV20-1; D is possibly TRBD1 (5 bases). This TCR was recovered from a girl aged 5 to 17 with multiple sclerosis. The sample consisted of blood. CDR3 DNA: TGCAGTGCTAGAGATGGGGCTAGAGGAGTCAATGAGCAGTTCTTC. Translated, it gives CSARDGARGVNEQFF.